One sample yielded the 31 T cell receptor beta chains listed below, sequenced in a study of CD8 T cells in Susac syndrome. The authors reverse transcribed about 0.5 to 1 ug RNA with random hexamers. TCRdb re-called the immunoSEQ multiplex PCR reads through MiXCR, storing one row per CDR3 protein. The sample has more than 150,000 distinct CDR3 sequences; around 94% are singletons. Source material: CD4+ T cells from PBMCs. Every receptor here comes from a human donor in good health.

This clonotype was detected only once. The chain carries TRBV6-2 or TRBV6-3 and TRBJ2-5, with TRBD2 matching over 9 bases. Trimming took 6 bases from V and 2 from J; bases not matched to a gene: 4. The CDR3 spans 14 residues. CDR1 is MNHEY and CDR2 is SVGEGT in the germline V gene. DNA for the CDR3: TGTGCCAGCAGACATAGCGGGGGACAAGAGACCCAGTACTTC. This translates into CASRHSGGQETQYF.

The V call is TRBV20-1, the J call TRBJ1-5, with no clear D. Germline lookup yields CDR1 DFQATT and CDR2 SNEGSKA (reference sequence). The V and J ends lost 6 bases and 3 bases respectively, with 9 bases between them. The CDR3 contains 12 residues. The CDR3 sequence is CSAWAFNQPQHF. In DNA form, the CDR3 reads TGCAGTGCGTGGGCCTTCAATCAGCCCCAGCATTTT.

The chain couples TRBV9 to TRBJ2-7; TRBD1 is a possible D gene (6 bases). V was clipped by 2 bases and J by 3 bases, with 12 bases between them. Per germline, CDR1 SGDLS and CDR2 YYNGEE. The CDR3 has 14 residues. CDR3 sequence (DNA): TGTGCCAGCAGCGTGAGTGGGGGCCTCTACGAGCAGTACTTC. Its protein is CASSVSGGLYEQYF.

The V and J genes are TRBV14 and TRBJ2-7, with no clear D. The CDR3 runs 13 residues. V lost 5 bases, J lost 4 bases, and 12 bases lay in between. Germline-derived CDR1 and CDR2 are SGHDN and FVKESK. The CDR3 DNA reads TGTGCCAGCAGCTCTCGATTAGGGTACGAGCAGTACTTC. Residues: CASSSRLGYEQYF.

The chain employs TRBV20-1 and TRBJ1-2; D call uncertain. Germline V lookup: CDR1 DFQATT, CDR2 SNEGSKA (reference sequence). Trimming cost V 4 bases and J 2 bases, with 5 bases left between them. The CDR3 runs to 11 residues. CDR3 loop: CSATDNYGYTF. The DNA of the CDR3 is TGCAGTGCTACAGACAACTATGGCTACACCTTC.

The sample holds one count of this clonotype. The chain's CDR3 is CASSVALSTDTQYF. DNA for the CDR3: TGTGCCAGCAGTGTAGCGCTATCCACAGATACGCAGTATTTT. The chain combines TRBV2 with TRBJ2-3, with D possibly matching TRBD2 (5 bases). V was clipped by 4 bases and J by 2 bases, with 10 bases between them. This CDR3 contains 14 residues. Germline CDR1 is SNHLY and CDR2 is FYNNEI. Together with reference TRBV2 and TRBJ2-3, the CDR3 gives the full variable domain: EPEVTQTPSHQVTQMGQEVILRCVPISNHLYFYWYRQILGQKVEFLVSFYNNEISEKSEIFDDQFSVERPDGSNFTLKIRSTKLEDSAMYFCASSVALSTDTQYFGPGTRLTVL.

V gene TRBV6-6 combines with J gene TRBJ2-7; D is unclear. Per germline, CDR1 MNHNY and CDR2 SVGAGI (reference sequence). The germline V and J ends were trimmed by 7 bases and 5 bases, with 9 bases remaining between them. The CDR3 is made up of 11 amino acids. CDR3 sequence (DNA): TGTGCCAGCAAATCAGCCCACGAGCAGTACTTC. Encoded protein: CASKSAHEQYF.

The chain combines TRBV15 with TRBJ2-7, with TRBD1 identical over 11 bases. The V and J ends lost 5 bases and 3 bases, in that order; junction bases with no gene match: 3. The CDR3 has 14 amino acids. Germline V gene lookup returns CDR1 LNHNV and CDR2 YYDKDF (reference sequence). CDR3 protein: CATSPDRGLYEQYF. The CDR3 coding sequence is TGTGCCACCAGCCCGGACAGGGGGCTCTACGAGCAGTACTTC.

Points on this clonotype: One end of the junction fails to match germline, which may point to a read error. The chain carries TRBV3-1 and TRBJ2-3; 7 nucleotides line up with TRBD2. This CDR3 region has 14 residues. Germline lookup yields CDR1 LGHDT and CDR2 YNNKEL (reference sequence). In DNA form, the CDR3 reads TGTGCCAGCAGCCAAACGACTAGCAGAGATACGCAGTATTTT. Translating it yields CASSQTTSRDTQYF.

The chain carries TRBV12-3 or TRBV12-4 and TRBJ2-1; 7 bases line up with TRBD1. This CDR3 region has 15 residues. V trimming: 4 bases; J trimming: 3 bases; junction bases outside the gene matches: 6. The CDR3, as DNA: TGTGCCAGCAGTTCCGGGACAGTAGTCTACAATGAGCAGTTCTTC. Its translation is CASSSGTVVYNEQFF.

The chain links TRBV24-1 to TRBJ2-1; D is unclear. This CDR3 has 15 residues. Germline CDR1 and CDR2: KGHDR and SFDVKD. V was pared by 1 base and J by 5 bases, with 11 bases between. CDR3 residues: CATSDFGRGDNEQFF. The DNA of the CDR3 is TGTGCCACCAGTGATTTCGGGCGAGGTGACAATGAGCAGTTCTTC.

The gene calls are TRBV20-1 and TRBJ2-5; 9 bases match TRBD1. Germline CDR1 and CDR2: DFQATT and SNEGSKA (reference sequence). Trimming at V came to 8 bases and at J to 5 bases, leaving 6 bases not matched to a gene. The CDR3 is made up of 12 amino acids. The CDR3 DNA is TGCAGTCCGGGACAGGGAGATGAGACCCAGTACTTC. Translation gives CSPGQGDETQYF.

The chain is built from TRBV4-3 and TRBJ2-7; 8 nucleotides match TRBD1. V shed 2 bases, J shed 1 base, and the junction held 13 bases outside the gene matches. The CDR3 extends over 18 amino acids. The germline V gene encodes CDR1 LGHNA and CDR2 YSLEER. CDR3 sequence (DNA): TGCGCCAGCAGCCAACGGGCACTTTCGGGACAGGAGTCCTACGAGCAGTACTTC. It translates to CASSQRALSGQESYEQYF.

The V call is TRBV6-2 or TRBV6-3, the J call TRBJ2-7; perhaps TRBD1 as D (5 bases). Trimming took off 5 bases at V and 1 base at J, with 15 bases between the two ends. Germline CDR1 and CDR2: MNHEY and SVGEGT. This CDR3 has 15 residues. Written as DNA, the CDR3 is TGTGCCAGCAGTGATCCGACAGATGGGTCCTACGAGCAGTACTTC. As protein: CASSDPTDGSYEQYF.

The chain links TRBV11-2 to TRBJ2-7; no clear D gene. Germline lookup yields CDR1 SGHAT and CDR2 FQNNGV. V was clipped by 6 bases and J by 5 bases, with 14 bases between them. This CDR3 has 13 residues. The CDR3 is CASSPMVGNEQYF. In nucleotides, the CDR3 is TGTGCCAGCAGTCCAATGGTAGGGAACGAGCAGTACTTC.

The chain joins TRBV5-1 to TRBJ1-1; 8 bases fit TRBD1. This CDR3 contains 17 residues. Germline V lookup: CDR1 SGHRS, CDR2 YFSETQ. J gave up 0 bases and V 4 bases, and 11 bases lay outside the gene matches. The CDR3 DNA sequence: TGCGCCAGCAGCCCCGACGACAGGGGTGGAGTGAACACTGAAGCTTTCTTT. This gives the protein CASSPDDRGGVNTEAFF.

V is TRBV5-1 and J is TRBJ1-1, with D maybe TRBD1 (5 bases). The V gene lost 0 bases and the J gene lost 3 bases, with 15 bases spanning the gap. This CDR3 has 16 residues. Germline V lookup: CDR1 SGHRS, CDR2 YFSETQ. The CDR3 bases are TGCGCCAGCAGCTTGGTGGTGGGAACAGGAGACACTGAAGCTTTCTTT. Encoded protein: CASSLVVGTGDTEAFF.

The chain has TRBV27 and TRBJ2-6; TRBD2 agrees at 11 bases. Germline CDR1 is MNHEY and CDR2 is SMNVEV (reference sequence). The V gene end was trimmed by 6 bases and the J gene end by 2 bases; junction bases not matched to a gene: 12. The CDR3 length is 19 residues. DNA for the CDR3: TGTGCCAGCAGCCGGACCTCCGGGACTAGCGGTGCTGGGGCCAACGTCCTGACTTTC. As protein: CASSRTSGTSGAGANVLTF.

The DNA of the CDR3 is TGCAGTGCTAGTGAAGCGGGGGGGCGCGAGACCCAGTACTTC. Amino acids: CSASEAGGRETQYF. V usage is TRBV20-1 and J usage is TRBJ2-5; 10 bases align to TRBD2. Germline V CDR1 and CDR2: DFQATT, SNEGSKA (reference sequence). V was pared by 3 bases and J by 5 bases, with 6 bases of the junction left unmatched. The CDR3 totals 14 residues.

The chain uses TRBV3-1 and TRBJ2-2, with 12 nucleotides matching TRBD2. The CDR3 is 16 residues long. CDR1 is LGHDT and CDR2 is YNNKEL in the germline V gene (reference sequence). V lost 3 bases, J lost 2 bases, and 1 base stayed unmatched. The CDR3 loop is CASSQGLAGNTGELFF. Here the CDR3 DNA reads TGTGCCAGCAGCCAGGGACTAGCGGGCAACACCGGGGAGCTGTTTTTT.

CDR3: CSVSGQSNTGELFF. CDR3 in DNA: TGCAGCGTTTCGGGACAGTCGAACACCGGGGAGCTGTTTTTT. The V call is TRBV29-1, the J call TRBJ2-2; 7 bases are shared with TRBD1. Germline CDR1 SQVTM, CDR2 ANQGSEA. The CDR3 extends over 14 amino acids. V was pared by 5 bases and J by 0 bases, with 3 bases of the junction left unmatched.

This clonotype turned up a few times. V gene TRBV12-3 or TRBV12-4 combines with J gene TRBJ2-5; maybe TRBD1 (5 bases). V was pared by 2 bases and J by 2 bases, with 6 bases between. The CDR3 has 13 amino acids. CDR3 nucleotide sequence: TGTGCCAGCAGTTTACGACAGCAAGAGACCCAGTACTTC. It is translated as CASSLRQQETQYF.

The CDR3 reads CASSSGGSGSPLHF. The CDR3 DNA reads TGTGCCAGCAGCTCAGGAGGGTCCGGTTCACCCCTCCACTTT. This chain links TRBV7-9 with TRBJ1-6; D gene ambiguous. From germline, CDR1 is SEHNR and CDR2 FQNEAQ (reference sequence). The CDR3 has 14 amino acids. The germline V and J ends were trimmed by 4 bases and 9 bases, with 13 bases remaining between them.

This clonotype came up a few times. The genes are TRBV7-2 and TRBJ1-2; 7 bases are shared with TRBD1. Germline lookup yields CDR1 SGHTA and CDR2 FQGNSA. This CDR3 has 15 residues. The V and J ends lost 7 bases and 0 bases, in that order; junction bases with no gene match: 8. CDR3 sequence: CASTLSGGPNYGYTF. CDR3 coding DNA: TGTGCCAGCACCTTGTCAGGGGGGCCTAACTATGGCTACACCTTC.

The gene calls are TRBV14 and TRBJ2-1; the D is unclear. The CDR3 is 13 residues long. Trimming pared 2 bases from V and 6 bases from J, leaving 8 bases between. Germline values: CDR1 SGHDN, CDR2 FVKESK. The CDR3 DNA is TGTGCCAGCAGCCAACCCTGGGGCAATGAGCAGTTCTTC. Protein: CASSQPWGNEQFF.

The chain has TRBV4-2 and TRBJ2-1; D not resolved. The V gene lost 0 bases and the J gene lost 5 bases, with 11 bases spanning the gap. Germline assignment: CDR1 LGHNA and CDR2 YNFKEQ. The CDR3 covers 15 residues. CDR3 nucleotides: TGTGCCAGCAGCCAAGATTACGGACCGGACAATGAGCAGTTCTTC. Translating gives CASSQDYGPDNEQFF.

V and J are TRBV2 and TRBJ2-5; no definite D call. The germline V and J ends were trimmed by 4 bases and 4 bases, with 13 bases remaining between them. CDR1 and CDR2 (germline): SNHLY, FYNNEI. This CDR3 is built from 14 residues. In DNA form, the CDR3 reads TGTGCCAGCAGTGGGGCGTCCAGTGGAGAGACCCAGTACTTC. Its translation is CASSGASSGETQYF.

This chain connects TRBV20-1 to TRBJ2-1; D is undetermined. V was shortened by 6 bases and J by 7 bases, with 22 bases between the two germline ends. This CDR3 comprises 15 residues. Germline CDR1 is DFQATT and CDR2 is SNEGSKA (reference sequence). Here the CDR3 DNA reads TGCAGTGCCCCAAACCCTGGTAGGGTAACGAATGAGCAGTTCTTC. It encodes CSAPNPGRVTNEQFF.

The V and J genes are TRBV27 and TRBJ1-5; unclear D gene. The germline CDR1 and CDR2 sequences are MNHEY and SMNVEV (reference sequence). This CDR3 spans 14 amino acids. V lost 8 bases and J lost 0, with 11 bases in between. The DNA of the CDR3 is TGTGCCAGCGGTCCTCTTGATAGCAATCAGCCCCAGCATTTT. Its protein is CASGPLDSNQPQHF.

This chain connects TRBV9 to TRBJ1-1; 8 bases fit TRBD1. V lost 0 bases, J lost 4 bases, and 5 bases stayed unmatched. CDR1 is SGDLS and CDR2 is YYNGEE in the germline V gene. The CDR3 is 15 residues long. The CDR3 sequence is CASSVGPGGFTEAFF. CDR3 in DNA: TGTGCCAGCAGCGTAGGGCCAGGGGGCTTCACTGAAGCTTTCTTT.

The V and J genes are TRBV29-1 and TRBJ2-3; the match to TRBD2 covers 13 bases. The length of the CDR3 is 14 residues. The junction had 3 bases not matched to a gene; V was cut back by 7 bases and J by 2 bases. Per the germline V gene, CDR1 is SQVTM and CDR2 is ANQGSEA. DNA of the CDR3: TGCAGCGGGACTAGCGGGGGCCCCACAGATACGCAGTATTTT. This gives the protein CSGTSGGPTDTQYF.